A single sample gave rise to the 10 T cell receptor beta chains below, sequenced in a study of shared clonotypes between healthy human individuals. Profiling relied on immunoSEQ multiplex PCR, and the TCRdb table lists in-frame clones only, not all of them. The sample shows around 510,000 clones, around three quarters of them seen only once. Sequencing was performed on PBMCs. Receptor source: a middle-aged woman in good health. Some clones in this sample may be carry-over from other donors' samples.

The rearrangement uses TRBV5-5 and TRBJ2-7; D ambiguous. Germline V CDR1 and CDR2: SGHKS, YYEKEE (reference sequence). The CDR3 has 15 residues. Trimming took 0 bases from V and 0 from J, leaving 10 bases between them. The CDR3 DNA reads as TGTGCCAGCAGCTTGGTTCCGGAGAACTCCTACGAGCAGTACTTC. Its translation is CASSLVPENSYEQYF.

To note about this clone: This likely reflects a read error, since a far larger clone is one base away. The chain joins TRBV30 to TRBJ2-3; D may be TRBD1 (6 bases). CDR1 GTSNPN and CDR2 SVGIG come from the germline V gene (reference sequence). The CDR3 is 14 residues long. In DNA form, the CDR3 reads TGTTCCTGGATGAGGGGGAGAAGCACAGATACGCAGTATTTT. Its protein is CSWMRGRSTDTQYF.

This chain connects TRBV18 to TRBJ2-1, with TRBD2 identical over 9 bases. Germline CDR1 is KGHSH and CDR2 is LQKENI. The CDR3 consists of 14 residues. With 6 bases clipped from V and 4 bases from J, the junction kept 4 bases outside the gene matches. For the CDR3, the DNA is TGTGCCAGCTCGCAGACTAGCGGTTACAATGAGCAGTTCTTC. Protein product: CASSQTSGYNEQFF.

Concerning this clone itself: It may be a read error: a sequence one base away is much more abundant. The chain employs TRBV6-5 and TRBJ2-5, with 7 bases that match TRBD2. Near its end, the DNA agrees better with TRBJ2-7, so the J call may be wrong. This CDR3 is built from 15 residues. CDR1 is MNHEY and CDR2 is SVGAGI in the germline V gene. The CDR3 bases are TGTGCCAGCAGCAGCACCTGGACTAGTACTTACGAGCAGTACTTC. It specifies CASSSTWTSTYEQYF.

The chain carries TRBV28 and TRBJ2-5, with D perhaps TRBD1 (6 bases). Trimming removed 6 bases from V and 5 bases from J, with 16 bases in between. The germline V gene has CDR1 MDHEN and CDR2 SYDVKM. The CDR3 is made up of 14 amino acids. CDR3 residues: CASSPQGGVETQYF. CDR3 DNA: TGTGCCAGCAGCCCCCAAGGGGGAGTTGAGACCCAGTACTTC.

V usage is TRBV30 and J usage is TRBJ2-7; 7 bases map to TRBD2. CDR1 is GTSNPN, CDR2 SVGIG, per germline (reference sequence). The CDR3 runs 15 residues. J gave up 5 bases and V 3 bases, and 13 bases lay outside the gene matches. As DNA, the CDR3 is TGTGCCTGGAGACGAGAGTTCAGGGAGGGGAACGAGCAGTACTTC. Encoded protein: CAWRREFREGNEQYF.

This clone was seen only once. The V and J genes are TRBV5-4 and TRBJ1-3; no reliable D call. Germline CDR1 is SGHNT and CDR2 is YYREEE (reference sequence). V gave up 4 bases and J gave up 0 bases, with 17 bases separating them. This CDR3 is built from 17 residues. The CDR3, as DNA: TGTGCCAGCAGCCCGGCGGCCGGGAGCAGCTCTGGAAACACCATATATTTT. Translation gives CASSPAAGSSSGNTIYF.

The chain recombines TRBV2 with TRBJ2-2; tentatively, D is TRBD2 (6 bases). From germline, CDR1 is SNHLY and CDR2 FYNNEI. V dropped 5 bases and J dropped 3 bases, with 16 bases sitting between them. CDR3 length: 16 amino acids. The CDR3 spells CASSPPGLEYTGELFF. The DNA of the CDR3 is TGTGCCAGCAGTCCTCCGGGACTGGAATACACCGGGGAGCTGTTTTTT. Full variable domain (remainder filled in from reference TRBV2 and TRBJ2-2): EPEVTQTPSHQVTQMGQEVILRCVPISNHLYFYWYRQILGQKVEFLVSFYNNEISEKSEIFDDQFSVERPDGSNFTLKIRSTKLEDSAMYFCASSPPGLEYTGELFFGEGSRLTVL.

This clone was seen a single time. Germline is not matched at one junction end, which may reflect a read error. This chain connects TRBV6-6 to TRBJ2-7; a weak D match, TRBD1 (7 bases). This CDR3 spans 15 amino acids. Germline V gives CDR1 MNHNY, CDR2 SVGAGI (reference sequence). CDR3 in amino acids: CAISDPGGGSYEQYF. The CDR3 bases are TGTGCCATCAGTGACCCAGGGGGAGGCTCCTACGAGCAGTACTTC.

As for this clone: This sequence is one base from a far larger clone and is likely a read error. Additional DNA sequences in this sample encode the identical CDR3. This sequence joins TRBV7-9 and TRBJ2-7; 8 nucleotides match TRBD1. This CDR3 has 14 amino acids. The V and J ends lost 1 base and 5 bases, in that order; junction bases with no gene match: 4. CDR1 is SEHNR and CDR2 is FQNEAQ in the germline V gene (reference sequence). The CDR3 nucleotides are TGTGCCAGCAGCTTAGGGGGACAGGCGGACGAGCAGTACTTC. Amino acid sequence: CASSLGGQADEQYF. Full variable domain (missing parts from reference TRBV7-9 and TRBJ2-7): DTGVSQNPRHKITKRGQNVTFRCDPISEHNRLYWYRQTLGQGPEFLTYFQNEAQLEKSRLLSDRFSAERPKGSFSTLEIQRTEQGDSAMYLCASSLGGQADEQYFGPGTRLTVT.